The 17 T cell receptor beta chains listed next were all sequenced from one sample in a study of CD8 T cells in ankylosing spondylitis. Points from the study as a whole: In ankylosing spondylitis blood, a motif of roughly 8 highly homologous TCR beta variants appeared characteristic.

MiXCR, run by TCRdb on the 5' RACE reads, gives a single entry per CDR3 protein. The table includes about 220,000 distinct CDR3 sequences, about 7% detected once. These receptors' targets are unknown. The sample taken for sequencing was blood, either unsorted or a sorted T cell fraction (not recorded which). These receptors were obtained from a male donor with ankylosing spondylitis.

This clonotype has only a few counts. The chain combines TRBV18 with TRBJ2-1; 10 nucleotides line up with TRBD1. Germline V gene sequence: CDR1 KGHSH, CDR2 LQKENI. The CDR3 loop spans 17 amino acids. Germline trimming cut 4 bases from V and 1 base from J; bases unmatched to any gene: 7. The CDR3 DNA is TGTGCCAGCTCACTCCGGCGGACAGGGGGTTCCTACAATGAGCAGTTCTTC. It translates to CASSLRRTGGSYNEQFF. Full variable domain (rest looked up from reference TRBV18 and TRBJ2-1): NAGVMQNPRHLVRRRGQEARLRCSPMKGHSHVYWYRQLPEEGLKFMVYLQKENIIDESGMPKERFSAEFPKEGPSILRIQQVVRGDSAAYFCASSLRRTGGSYNEQFFGPGTRLTVL.

This clonotype has ten or more counts. The rearrangement uses TRBV27 and TRBJ2-2, with 11 bases aligning to TRBD2. V lost 6 bases and J lost 1; bases outside the gene matches: 4. CDR3 length: 16 residues. Germline assignment: CDR1 MNHEY and CDR2 SMNVEV (reference sequence). CDR3 coding DNA: TGTGCCAGCAGCCTAGCGGGGGGCCTGAACACCGGGGAGCTGTTTTTT. Its translation: CASSLAGGLNTGELFF.

J is TRBJ2-3 and V is TRBV7-9, with D possibly matching TRBD1 (5 bases). Per the germline V gene, CDR1 is SEHNR and CDR2 is FQNEAQ (reference sequence). CDR3 size: 15 residues. V lost 1 base and J lost 5, with 13 bases in between. CDR3 sequence (DNA): TGTGCCAGCAGCTTAGTACAGGCCTTCGGAGATACGCAGTATTTT. This encodes CASSLVQAFGDTQYF.

This chain joins TRBV13 and TRBJ1-3; D unresolved. This CDR3 is 14 amino acids long. V lost 1 base and J lost 8, with 12 bases in between. Germline CDR1 PRHDT, CDR2 FYEKMQ (reference sequence). The DNA of the CDR3 is TGTGCCAGCAGCTTAGAGACGGAGGCCTACACCATATATTTT. Translating gives CASSLETEAYTIYF.

This clonotype appeared a single time. The V and J genes are TRBV29-1 and TRBJ2-7; 7 nucleotides agree with TRBD1. V shed 5 bases, J shed 0 bases, and the junction held 7 bases outside the gene matches. Per the germline V gene, CDR1 is SQVTM and CDR2 is ANQGSEA. This CDR3 is 14 amino acids long. The CDR3 nucleotides are TGCAGCGTTCGGGACAGCCGGATCTCCTACGAGCAGTACTTC. Translation: CSVRDSRISYEQYF.

This clonotype was seen many times. V usage is TRBV20-1 and J usage is TRBJ1-1; D ambiguous. The V gene's germline CDR1 is DFQATT and CDR2 SNEGSKA (reference sequence). The CDR3 runs 13 residues. Between the trimmed V and J ends, which lost 0 bases and 0 bases, there was a span of 5 bases. CDR3 protein: CSARELMNTEAFF. DNA of the CDR3: TGCAGTGCTAGAGAATTAATGAACACTGAAGCTTTCTTT.

The V call is TRBV27, the J call TRBJ1-1; the match to TRBD1 covers 7 bases. V gave up 7 bases and J gave up 0 bases; unmatched junction bases: 11. The length of the CDR3 is 16 residues. The V gene's germline CDR1 is MNHEY and CDR2 SMNVEV (reference sequence). The CDR3 region is CASTIYPGQMNTEAFF. The CDR3 region has the DNA TGTGCCAGCACTATATACCCGGGACAGATGAACACTGAAGCTTTCTTT.

There are a few counts of this clonotype. V gene TRBV7-3 combines with J gene TRBJ1-1; 8 bases fit TRBD1. Germline V gives CDR1 SGHTA, CDR2 FQGTGA. Trimming at V came to 5 bases and at J to 5 bases, leaving 10 bases not matched to a gene. The CDR3 consists of 15 residues. In DNA form, the CDR3 reads TGTGCCAGCAGCGTTACAGGGGGGCGGATGACTGAAGCTTTCTTT. It codes for CASSVTGGRMTEAFF.

This clonotype was counted ten times or more. The rearrangement uses TRBV27 and TRBJ2-7, with 7 positions matching TRBD2. This CDR3 contains 14 residues. Unmatched junction bases numbered 5, after V lost 4 bases and J lost 2 bases. From germline, CDR1 is MNHEY and CDR2 SMNVEV (reference sequence). CDR3 in DNA: TGTGCCAGCAGTTCGGCGGGAGAGACCTACGAGCAGTACTTC. Translating it yields CASSSAGETYEQYF.

On this clonotype itself: It may be a read error: a sequence one base away is much more abundant. This chain joins TRBV11-2 and TRBJ1-1, with a tentative D call TRBD1 (6 bases). Germline loops: CDR1 SGHAT, CDR2 FQNNGV. The CDR3 consists of 15 residues. CDR3 sequence reads: CASSPRTAVNTEAIF. CDR3 sequence (DNA): TGTGCCAGCAGCCCTAGGACAGCCGTGAACACTGAAGCTATCTTT.

This clonotype was observed at least ten times. J is TRBJ1-3 and V is TRBV12-3 or TRBV12-4; D is undetermined. V was cut by 3 bases and J by 0 bases, with 6 bases left in between. The CDR3 is 14 residues long. CDR3 residues: CASSFAGSGNTIYF. The DNA for the CDR3 is TGTGCCAGCAGTTTTGCGGGCTCTGGAAACACCATATATTTT.

This clonotype turned up a few times. CDR3 sequence reads: CASSEVEGKNSPLHF. Written as DNA, the CDR3 is TGTGCCAGCAGTGAAGTGGAGGGTAAGAATTCACCCCTCCACTTT. The chain has TRBV6-1 and TRBJ1-6; D uncertain. Germline CDR1 is MNHNS and CDR2 is SASEGT. Trimming shortened V by 1 base and J by 7 bases, and 11 bases separated the two germline ends. The CDR3 spans 15 residues.

This clonotype was detected many times. The chain is built from TRBV12-5 and TRBJ2-1, with a weak D call TRBD2 (5 bases). There are 12 residues in the CDR3. The germline gives CDR1 LGHNT, CDR2 FRNRAP. The V end was cut by 5 bases, the J end by 6 bases, with 8 bases between. Here the CDR3 DNA reads TGTGCTAGTGGTGGGCGGGTCAATGAGCAGTTCTTC. Residues: CASGGRVNEQFF.

This clonotype was counted at least ten times. This sequence joins TRBV7-9 and TRBJ2-7; possibly TRBD1 for D (5 bases). Trimming removed 5 bases at V and 0 bases at J, with 8 bases between. CDR1 is SEHNR and CDR2 is FQNEAQ in the germline V gene (reference sequence). The CDR3 runs 13 residues. CDR3 in DNA: TGTGCCAGCAGCCGACAGAGCTCCTACGAGCAGTACTTC. Amino acids: CASSRQSSYEQYF.

This clonotype was counted at least ten times. The CDR3 here is CASSPMSGTQYF. The CDR3 DNA reads TGTGCCAGCAGCCCCATGTCGGGCACGCAGTATTTT. This chain connects TRBV7-3 to TRBJ2-3; no clear D. Trimming removed 5 bases from V and 9 bases from J, with 12 bases in between. CDR1 is SGHTA and CDR2 is FQGTGA in the germline V gene. This CDR3 is built from 12 residues.

The chain uses TRBV9 and TRBJ2-1, with a weak D call TRBD2 (6 bases). The CDR3 spans 15 residues. V gave up 0 bases and J gave up 7 bases, with 14 bases separating them. Per germline, CDR1 SGDLS and CDR2 YYNGEE. CDR3 in DNA: TGTGCCAGCAGCGTAGGGGCGGGAAGGTTGAATGAGCAGTTCTTC. Its translation: CASSVGAGRLNEQFF. The full variable domain, its missing parts supplied by reference TRBV9 and TRBJ2-1, is DSGVTQTPKHLITATGQRVTLRCSPRSGDLSVYWYQQSLDQGLQFLIQYYNGEERAKGNILERFSAQQFPDLHSELNLSSLELGDSALYFCASSVGAGRLNEQFFGPGTRLTVL.

This clonotype was observed a handful of times. The chain uses TRBV29-1 and TRBJ1-1, with no clear D. The CDR3 runs 13 residues. Germline loops: CDR1 SQVTM, CDR2 ANQGSEA. V shed 4 bases and J shed 0 bases, with 9 bases lying between them. CDR3 DNA sequence: TGCAGCGTTGGCGCCGGGATGAACACTGAAGCTTTCTTT. Residues: CSVGAGMNTEAFF.